This T cell receptor beta chain was profiled in a study of technical replicates of blood from several donors. Profiled with immunoSEQ multiplex PCR; TCRdb holds only in-frame clones, not every one. The sample records 12,000 or so clones, around 77% being singletons. The V gene's germline CDR1 is LNHDA and CDR2 SQIVND (reference sequence). The V gene end was trimmed by 5 bases and the J gene end by 3 bases; junction bases not matched to a gene: 10. CDR3 length equals 16 residues. V is TRBV19 and J is TRBJ2-3, with 8 nucleotides matching TRBD1. Material: PBMCs. The clonotype originates from a human donor in good health. The CDR3 bases are TGTGCCAGTAGTGCGCGGGACGGGACAGGTACAGATACGCAGTATTTT. As protein: CASSARDGTGTDTQYF.